This TCR beta chain was obtained from a study of cytomegalovirus exposure and HLA in healthy donors. The CDR3 contains 14 residues. Germline V CDR1 and CDR2: LGHNA, YSLEER. V shed 2 bases, J shed 6 bases, and the junction held 5 bases outside the gene matches. The study ran its PCR with 60 Vbeta and 13 Jbeta primers. Assay: immunoSEQ multiplex PCR; the TCRdb copy retains only in-frame clones and omits some. The data contain under 150,000 clones, nearly 80% of them singletons. The sample taken for sequencing was PBMCs. The chain is built from TRBV4-3 and TRBJ1-2, with 8 positions matching TRBD1. This receptor was taken from a male donor in good health and CMV-seronegative. The CDR3 region is CASSQLGQGDGYTF. The DNA of the CDR3 is TGCGCCAGCAGCCAACTAGGACAGGGTGATGGCTACACCTTC.